Presented here are 30 T cell receptor beta chains from one specimen sequenced in a study of blood T cell repertoires in COVID-19. Assay: immunoSEQ multiplex PCR; the TCRdb copy retains only in-frame clones and omits some. Among fewer than 80,000 clones listed, roughly 92% were seen once. What was sequenced was peripheral blood. Receptors originate from a human donor in a cohort sampled during active COVID-19.

The chain carries TRBV4-3 and TRBJ2-1; no clear D gene. The V gene's germline CDR1 is LGHNA and CDR2 YSLEER. This CDR3 contains 15 residues. V shed 0 bases and J shed 4 bases, with 10 bases lying between them. The CDR3 DNA reads TGCGCCAGCAGCCAAGATCCAGCCAGGTACAATGAGCAGTTCTTC. Translated: CASSQDPARYNEQFF.

This chain joins TRBV14 and TRBJ1-1, with no clear D. This CDR3 comprises 11 residues. CDR1 SGHDN and CDR2 FVKESK come from the germline V gene. Trimming took 3 bases from V and 9 from J, leaving 8 bases between them. This chain's CDR3 is CASSQWQKAFF. The DNA for the CDR3 is TGTGCCAGCAGCCAGTGGCAGAAAGCTTTCTTT.

This clone was picked up one time. The chain carries TRBV7-2 and TRBJ2-7; D is unclear. This CDR3 is 14 amino acids long. Germline V CDR1 and CDR2: SGHTA, FQGNSA. Trimming took off 1 base at V and 0 bases at J, with 7 bases between the two ends. CDR3 in amino acids: CASSLDASSYEQYF. DNA of the CDR3: TGTGCCAGCAGCTTAGATGCGAGCTCCTACGAGCAGTACTTC.

The chain has TRBV24-1 and TRBJ2-1; 10 bases agree with TRBD2. Germline CDR1 and CDR2: KGHDR and SFDVKD. Losses at the gene ends were 7 bases for V and 2 bases for J; bases not matched to a gene: 4. CDR3 size: 15 residues. This CDR3 is CATSPLAGTYNEQFF. The DNA for the CDR3 is TGTGCCACCAGCCCACTAGCGGGGACCTACAATGAGCAGTTCTTC.

The chain is built from TRBV3-1 (or the pseudogene TRBV3-2) and TRBJ2-5; 7 nucleotides agree with TRBD2. Germline-derived CDR1 and CDR2 are LGHDT and YNNKEL (reference sequence). With V trimmed by 0 bases and J by 4 bases, 17 bases remained unmatched. This CDR3 comprises 19 residues. CDR3 amino acids: CASSQDQGGRAPGGETQYF. The CDR3 region has the DNA TGTGCCAGCAGCCAAGATCAAGGAGGGCGGGCGCCGGGGGGAGAGACCCAGTACTTC.

The chain is built from TRBV7-3 and TRBJ2-3; TRBD2 agrees at 7 bases. CDR3 size: 16 residues. The germline CDR1 and CDR2 sequences are SGHTA and FQGTGA. The V and J ends lost 1 base and 4 bases, in that order; junction bases with no gene match: 8. CDR3 sequence (DNA): TGTGCCAGCAGCTTAAATGCGGGAGCTCTACCAGATACGCAGTATTTT. This translates into CASSLNAGALPDTQYF.

The chain uses TRBV21-1 and TRBJ2-3; the table calls TRBD2, which could not be checked here. TRBV21-1 constitutes a pseudogene. The CDR3 sequence is 17 residues long. The CDR3: CASRLSVRGGPTDTQYF. DNA for the CDR3: TGTGCCAGCAGGCTCTCGGTGAGGGGGGGCCCCACAGATACGCAGTATTTT.

This chain uses TRBV5-1 with TRBJ2-3; D is perhaps TRBD1 (6 bases). CDR1 SGHRS and CDR2 YFSETQ come from the germline V gene. The CDR3 contains 14 residues. V was cut by 5 bases and J by 4 bases, with 14 bases left in between. In nucleotides, the CDR3 is TGCGCCAGCAGTCTCAGGGGCCAGTCAGATACGCAGTATTTT. Translation: CASSLRGQSDTQYF.

This chain joins TRBV7-2 and TRBJ2-7; the D is unclear. The CDR3 length is 12 residues. From germline, CDR1 is SGHTA and CDR2 FQGNSA. Trimming removed 5 bases from V and 3 bases from J, with 8 bases in between. CDR3 amino acids: CASSATNYEQYF. CDR3 sequence (DNA): TGTGCCAGCAGCGCAACTAACTACGAGCAGTACTTC.

This clone was observed once. One junction end does not reproduce the germline sequence, and a read error may be involved. V and J are TRBV11-2 and TRBJ2-1; weak D call: TRBD1 (6 bases). There are 13 residues in the CDR3. Germline lookup yields CDR1 SGHAT and CDR2 FQNNGV. The CDR3 here is CASSQGSSSRLVF. The CDR3 region has the DNA TGTGCCAGCAGCCAGGGGTCTAGTTCGAGGTTGGTCTTC.

The rearrangement joins TRBV4-1 to TRBJ2-7; 9 bases are a match to TRBD2. Per germline, CDR1 MGHRA and CDR2 YSYEKL. V lost 4 bases and J lost 1; bases outside the gene matches: 8. This CDR3 has 16 amino acids. The CDR3 sequence is CASSPTGAGGSYEQYF. In nucleotides, the CDR3 is TGCGCCAGCAGCCCTACGGGAGCGGGAGGTTCCTACGAGCAGTACTTC.

The V call is TRBV9, the J call TRBJ2-5, with 9 positions matching TRBD1. Germline lookup yields CDR1 SGDLS and CDR2 YYNGEE. The J segment lost 1 base and the V segment lost 0 bases, leaving 7 bases of the junction unmatched. This CDR3 contains 17 residues. This CDR3 reads CASSVATGQGVQETQYF. CDR3 in DNA: TGTGCCAGCAGCGTAGCTACGGGACAGGGTGTCCAAGAGACCCAGTACTTC.

CDR3 sequence (DNA): TGCGCCAGCAGTCAGCGCTCGAGGGAGGGCAGTCAGCCCCAGCATTTT. Its translation is CASSQRSREGSQPQHF. The chain recombines TRBV23-1 with TRBJ1-5; unclear D gene. TRBV23-1 belongs to the ORF category, with a function that is uncertain. The CDR3 is made up of 16 amino acids. Trimming pared 3 bases from V and 6 bases from J, leaving 18 bases between.

V gene TRBV3-1 (or the pseudogene TRBV3-2) combines with J gene TRBJ1-4; no reliable D call. This CDR3 is 17 amino acids long. The V end was cut by 3 bases, the J end by 4 bases, with 18 bases between. Germline lookup yields CDR1 LGHDT and CDR2 YNNKEL (reference sequence). CDR3 loop: CASSQSETRRSNEKLFF. DNA for the CDR3: TGTGCCAGCAGCCAGTCGGAGACTAGGAGAAGTAATGAAAAACTGTTTTTT.

This chain links TRBV2 with TRBJ1-6; 7 bases are shared with TRBD1. The trim removed 10 bases at V and 8 bases at J, leaving 8 bases unmatched. Germline V lookup: CDR1 SNHLY, CDR2 FYNNEI. The CDR3 consists of 13 residues. This CDR3 reads CATQTGWDSPLHF. CDR3 bases: TGTGCCACCCAGACAGGGTGGGATTCACCCCTCCACTTT.

This clone was observed a few times. The rearrangement links TRBV15 to TRBJ2-1, with a possible D match to TRBD2 (5 bases). V was trimmed by 4 bases and J by 5 bases, leaving 12 bases between them. Germline V gene data show CDR1 as LNHNV and CDR2 as YYDKDF (reference sequence). This CDR3 has 14 residues. In DNA form, the CDR3 reads TGTGCCACCAGCACTAGCCCCACCAACAATGAGCAGTTCTTC. Its protein is CATSTSPTNNEQFF.

The chain joins TRBV27 to TRBJ2-7; D unclear. V was pared by 3 bases and J by 3 bases, with 9 bases between. CDR3 length equals 13 residues. Germline V lookup: CDR1 MNHEY, CDR2 SMNVEV (reference sequence). The CDR3 nucleotides read TGTGCCAGCAGTTTTGGGCCTTACTACGAGCAGTACTTC. Its translation is CASSFGPYYEQYF.

J is TRBJ2-7 and V is TRBV27, with D possibly TRBD1 on 5 matching bases. V shed 3 bases and J shed 3 bases, with 12 bases lying between them. Germline V gives CDR1 MNHEY, CDR2 SMNVEV (reference sequence). CDR3 length equals 14 residues. The DNA of the CDR3 is TGTGCCAGCAGTTTGGAAGGGGCCGGCTACGAGCAGTACTTC. Amino acids: CASSLEGAGYEQYF.

The V call is TRBV11-2, the J call TRBJ1-1; 7 nucleotides align to TRBD1. The length of the CDR3 is 15 residues. CDR1 is SGHAT and CDR2 is FQNNGV in the germline V gene. Germline trimming cut 5 bases from V and 1 base from J; bases unmatched to any gene: 7. CDR3 in DNA: TGTGCCAGCAGCCCCCGACAGGGTAAGAACACTGAAGCTTTCTTT. This sequence encodes CASSPRQGKNTEAFF.

The genes are TRBV11-2 and TRBJ1-2; D is perhaps TRBD1 (6 bases). The V and J ends lost 1 base and 2 bases respectively, with 11 bases between them. The V gene's germline CDR1 is SGHAT and CDR2 FQNNGV. This CDR3 is 15 amino acids long. CDR3 loop: CASSLVGGWNYGYTF. CDR3 nucleotides: TGTGCCAGCAGCTTAGTAGGGGGTTGGAACTATGGCTACACCTTC.

The V gene is TRBV4-3, the J gene TRBJ1-3, with no clear D. V gave up 2 bases and J gave up 0 bases, with 5 bases separating them. The V gene's germline CDR1 is LGHNA and CDR2 YSLEER. This CDR3 has 14 residues. CDR3 loop: CASSQRDSGNTIYF. The CDR3 DNA follows: TGCGCCAGCAGCCAACGGGACTCTGGAAACACCATATATTTT.

V is TRBV3-1 (or the pseudogene TRBV3-2) and J is TRBJ2-5; D is possibly TRBD2 (7 bases). Germline assignment: CDR1 LGHDT and CDR2 YNNKEL (reference sequence). V gave up 8 bases and J gave up 9 bases, with 19 bases separating them. The CDR3 is made up of 13 amino acids. The CDR3 protein is CASHRRGAGAQYF. The CDR3 region has the DNA TGTGCCAGCCACCGACGGGGGGCTGGGGCCCAGTACTTC.

V gene TRBV5-1 combines with J gene TRBJ2-3, with a tentative D call TRBD2 (5 bases). Germline CDR1 reads SGHRS; CDR2 reads YFSETQ. V gave up 3 bases and J gave up 11 bases, with 16 bases separating them. The CDR3 is 13 amino acids. The CDR3 DNA follows: TGCGCCAGCAGCTACCAACTGGACTCAGGGCAGTATTTT. Translated: CASSYQLDSGQYF.

The chain links TRBV19 to TRBJ2-7; D possibly corresponds to TRBD2 (6 bases). CDR3 length equals 15 residues. CDR1 and CDR2 (germline): LNHDA, SQIVND (reference sequence). The V gene lost 5 bases and the J gene lost 3 bases, with 17 bases spanning the gap. The CDR3 DNA reads TGTGCCAGTAGTTCCCTGGTGGGAGGAATCTACGAGCAGTACTTC. It is translated as CASSSLVGGIYEQYF.

The chain couples TRBV3-1 (or the pseudogene TRBV3-2) to TRBJ2-3; 7 bases line up with TRBD2. The V and J ends lost 6 bases and 5 bases, in that order; junction bases with no gene match: 14. The CDR3 extends over 16 amino acids. Germline lookup yields CDR1 LGHDT and CDR2 YNNKEL (reference sequence). The CDR3 sequence: CASSPAGTKVIDTQYF. Here the CDR3 DNA reads TGTGCCAGCAGTCCCGCCGGGACTAAGGTTATAGATACGCAGTATTTT.

The rearrangement uses TRBV7-3 and TRBJ2-3; TRBD1 might be the D (6 bases). The V end lost 10 bases, the J end lost 3 bases, and 14 bases lay between the germline ends. From germline, CDR1 is SGHTA and CDR2 FQGTGA. The CDR3 sequence is 13 residues long. The CDR3 here is CATSNGQTDTQYF. The CDR3 nucleotides are TGTGCCACTTCGAATGGACAGACAGATACGCAGTATTTT.

In this sample, this clone turned up many times. The rearrangement uses TRBV4-2 and TRBJ2-3; 11 nucleotides agree with TRBD2. With 2 bases clipped from V and 5 bases from J, the junction kept 9 bases outside the gene matches. The CDR3 has 17 residues. Germline V gene data show CDR1 as LGHNA and CDR2 as YNFKEQ. The CDR3 nucleotides are TGTGCCAGCAGCCAAACCGGGACTAGCGGTACAGAAGATACGCAGTATTTT. Its protein product is CASSQTGTSGTEDTQYF.

The rearrangement joins TRBV11-2 to TRBJ1-1, with 8 bases identical to TRBD1. The CDR3 sequence is 13 residues long. J gave up 6 bases and V 4 bases, and 4 bases lay outside the gene matches. Germline V gene sequence: CDR1 SGHAT, CDR2 FQNNGV. The CDR3 spells CASSYTDRAEAFF. The CDR3, as DNA: TGTGCCAGCAGCTATACGGACAGGGCTGAAGCTTTCTTT.

The rearrangement uses TRBV28 and TRBJ1-4; a possible D gene is TRBD1 (6 bases). The CDR3 sequence is 15 residues long. Germline CDR1 reads MDHEN; CDR2 reads SYDVKM. Trimming stripped 5 bases from V and 8 bases from J, with 18 bases between. The CDR3 protein is CASSPPYGRGEKLFF. The CDR3 nucleotides are TGTGCCAGCAGTCCCCCTTACGGGAGGGGGGAAAAACTGTTTTTT.

The CDR3 coding sequence is TGTGCCAGCAGTCGTACTAGCGGATTCTACAATGAGCAGTTCTTC. This codes for CASSRTSGFYNEQFF. The rearrangement links TRBV3-1 (or the pseudogene TRBV3-2) to TRBJ2-1; 8 nucleotides line up with TRBD2. This CDR3 region has 15 residues. CDR1 and CDR2 (germline): LGHDT, YNNKEL (reference sequence). Unmatched junction bases numbered 7, after V lost 6 bases and J lost 3 bases.